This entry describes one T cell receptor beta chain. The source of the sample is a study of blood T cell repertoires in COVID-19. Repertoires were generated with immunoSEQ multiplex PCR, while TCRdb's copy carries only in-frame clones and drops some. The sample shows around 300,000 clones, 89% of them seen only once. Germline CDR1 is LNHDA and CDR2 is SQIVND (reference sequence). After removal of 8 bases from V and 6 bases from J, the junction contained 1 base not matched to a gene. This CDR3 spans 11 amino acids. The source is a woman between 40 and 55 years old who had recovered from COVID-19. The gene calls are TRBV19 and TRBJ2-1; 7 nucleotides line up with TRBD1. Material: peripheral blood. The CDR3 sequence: CASPGGNEQFF. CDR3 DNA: TGTGCCAGTCCAGGGGGCAATGAGCAGTTCTTC.